The following is a TCR beta chain sequence with its context. The target antigen is unknown. This table comes from immunoSEQ multiplex PCR, and its TCRdb copy is limited to in-frame clones, with some not included. The sample lists 10,000 to 12,000 clones, 70% seen once, with roughly 20% in the top ten. These data originate in a study of T cells in narcolepsy. Study-level points and caveats: Reportedly, autoreactive clonotypes were serially detected in patients' blood but not controls'.

Germline V gives CDR1 SQVTM, CDR2 ANQGSEA. The ends lost 7 bases at V and 3 bases at J; junction bases unmatched: 6. This CDR3 spans 14 amino acids. Material: CD45RA- memory CD8+ T cells from PBMCs. This TCR was recovered from a human donor with narcolepsy. The chain recombines TRBV29-1 with TRBJ2-1; 10 bases align to TRBD1. DNA for the CDR3: TGCAGCGCCGCGGACAGGGGGGACTACAATGAGCAGTTCTTC. Translated, it gives CSAADRGDYNEQFF.